Below are 13 T cell receptor beta chains sequenced from a single sample in a study of cytotoxic CD8 clonotypes in ibrutinib-treated CLL. Using immunoSEQ multiplex PCR, the repertoire was profiled, and TCRdb retains in-frame clones only, with some absent. The table shows over 65,000 clones, with 68% occurring only once. Sequenced material: PBMCs, taken after 12 months of ibrutinib treatment. The origin of the receptors is a human donor with chronic lymphocytic leukemia.

The table lists this clone with a count of one. The chain joins TRBV5-4 to TRBJ2-1; the match to TRBD2 covers 15 bases. Germline-derived CDR1 and CDR2 are SGHNT and YYREEE (reference sequence). The J segment lost 8 bases and the V segment lost 0 bases, leaving 3 bases of the junction unmatched. This CDR3 spans 16 amino acids. The CDR3 DNA is TGTGCCAGCAGCTTGGGCGGACTAGCGGGGGGGTATGAGCAGTTCTTC. Translated: CASSLGGLAGGYEQFF.

J is TRBJ2-7 and V is TRBV4-3; no definite D call. From germline, CDR1 is LGHNA and CDR2 YSLEER. There are 14 residues in the CDR3. V was pared by 2 bases and J by 3 bases, with 11 bases between. The CDR3 DNA follows: TGCGCCAGCAGCCAATCGGGTAGGAGCTACGAGCAGTACTTC. Translation gives CASSQSGRSYEQYF.

A few counts support this clone. The rearrangement joins TRBV19 to TRBJ1-5; 7 bases line up with TRBD1. V lost 5 bases and J lost 0; bases outside the gene matches: 4. Germline V gives CDR1 LNHDA, CDR2 SQIVND (reference sequence). The CDR3 runs to 15 residues. The chain's CDR3 is CASSFDRDSNQPQHF. The CDR3 nucleotides read TGTGCCAGTAGTTTCGACAGGGATAGCAATCAGCCCCAGCATTTT.

This clone was picked up one time. The chain combines TRBV4-3 with TRBJ1-5; D not resolved. The CDR3 spans 15 residues. The ends were cut back, 0 bases at V and 2 bases at J, with 8 bases in the middle. Germline V gene sequence: CDR1 LGHNA, CDR2 YSLEER. The CDR3 is CASSQDSTRNQPQHF. CDR3 sequence (DNA): TGCGCCAGCAGCCAAGACAGCACTCGCAATCAGCCCCAGCATTTT.

This sequence joins TRBV11-2 and TRBJ2-3; 10 bases are a match to TRBD1. This CDR3 comprises 16 residues. J lost 3 bases, V lost 5 bases, and 8 bases had no gene match. Germline values: CDR1 SGHAT, CDR2 FQNNGV. Here the CDR3 DNA reads TGTGCCAGCAGCCCACGGACAGGGGGGGCTACAGATACGCAGTATTTT. Its translation is CASSPRTGGATDTQYF.

CDR3 sequence: CASRPGSSYNEQFF. The CDR3 DNA sequence: TGTGCCAGCCGCCCAGGAAGCTCCTACAATGAGCAGTTCTTC. The chain is built from TRBV7-9 and TRBJ2-1; D remains unclear. CDR1 SEHNR and CDR2 FQNEAQ come from the germline V gene (reference sequence). CDR3 length: 14 residues. Trimming took off 8 bases at V and 0 bases at J, with 11 bases between the two ends.

This sequence joins TRBV27 and TRBJ1-5, with D unresolved. V dropped 4 bases and J dropped 0 bases, with 4 bases sitting between them. Germline CDR1 and CDR2: MNHEY and SMNVEV (reference sequence). The CDR3 extends over 13 amino acids. The CDR3 region is CASSSYSNQPQHF. The CDR3 bases are TGTGCCAGCAGTTCGTATAGCAATCAGCCCCAGCATTTT.

V gene TRBV18 combines with J gene TRBJ1-5; D might be TRBD1 (5 bases). In germline, CDR1 is KGHSH, CDR2 LQKENI. The length of the CDR3 is 14 residues. The ends were cut back, 2 bases at V and 6 bases at J, with 11 bases in the middle. The CDR3 DNA is TGTGCCAGCTCACCAGGGGAGGGGTTTCAGCCCCAGCATTTT. Protein product: CASSPGEGFQPQHF.

The CDR3 loop is CASSSSGVGEPYEQYF. The DNA for the CDR3 is TGTGCCAGCAGCTCCTCTGGGGTTGGGGAACCCTACGAGCAGTACTTC. The V gene is TRBV7-2, the J gene TRBJ2-7; no definite D call. Per germline, CDR1 SGHTA and CDR2 FQGNSA. The CDR3 totals 16 residues. Trimming took 4 bases from V and 2 from J, leaving 18 bases between them.

The CDR3 region has the DNA TGTGCCAGCAGCGCCCTGAATCCTCGGGGGGGCAAAAACATTCAGTACTTC. Translation gives CASSALNPRGGKNIQYF. The rearrangement links TRBV9 to TRBJ2-4, with TRBD2 matching over 8 bases. V was pared by 3 bases and J by 3 bases, with 11 bases of the junction left unmatched. The CDR3 is 17 residues long. CDR1 is SGDLS and CDR2 is YYNGEE in the germline V gene.

The sample holds a few counts of this clone. This sequence joins TRBV30 and TRBJ1-6; TRBD1 aligns across 8 bases. V gave up 5 bases and J gave up 8 bases; unmatched junction bases: 5. The CDR3 has 13 residues. The germline V gene encodes CDR1 GTSNPN and CDR2 SVGIG (reference sequence). CDR3 nucleotides: TGTGCCTGGGATCCGGACAGGGATTCACCCCTCCACTTT. Amino acid sequence: CAWDPDRDSPLHF.

V usage is TRBV5-4 and J usage is TRBJ2-4; possible D gene TRBD1, 6 bases. The CDR3 consists of 15 residues. From germline, CDR1 is SGHNT and CDR2 YYREEE (reference sequence). Trimming removed 4 bases at V and 0 bases at J, with 11 bases between. CDR3 coding DNA: TGTGCCAGCAGCAGGACAGAACTAGCCAAAAACATTCAGTACTTC. As protein: CASSRTELAKNIQYF.

This chain links TRBV11-3 with TRBJ2-3; D perhaps matches TRBD1 (5 bases). CDR3 size: 16 residues. V lost 5 bases and J lost 4, with 19 bases in between. The germline CDR1 and CDR2 sequences are SGHNT and YENEEA. CDR3 coding DNA: TGTGCCAGCAGCGCCAATCCGGGTTTAGGGGCAGATACGCAGTATTTT. Translation: CASSANPGLGADTQYF.